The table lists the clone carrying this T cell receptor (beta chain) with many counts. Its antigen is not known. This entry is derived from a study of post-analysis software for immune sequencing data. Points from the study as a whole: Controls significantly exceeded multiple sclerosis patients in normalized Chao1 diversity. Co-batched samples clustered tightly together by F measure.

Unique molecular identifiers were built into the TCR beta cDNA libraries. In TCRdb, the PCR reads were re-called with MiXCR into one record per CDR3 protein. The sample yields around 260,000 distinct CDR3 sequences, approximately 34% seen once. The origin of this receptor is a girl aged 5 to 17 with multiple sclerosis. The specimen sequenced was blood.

CDR3 loop: CASSPLTGSYEQYF. CDR3 DNA sequence: TGCGCCAGCAGTCCATTGACGGGGTCCTACGAGCAGTACTTC. The gene calls are TRBV5-1 and TRBJ2-7; weak D call: TRBD2 (5 bases). CDR1 is SGHRS and CDR2 is YFSETQ in the germline V gene. Trimming cost V 5 bases and J 1 base, with 13 bases left between them. This CDR3 is built from 14 residues.